The clone carrying this T cell receptor (beta chain) was recorded a few times. The source of the sample is a study of cytomegalovirus exposure and HLA in healthy donors. The PCR contained 60 Vbeta and 13 Jbeta primers. Method: immunoSEQ multiplex PCR; TCRdb's copy keeps in-frame clones and lacks some. Seen here are about 120,000 clones, 75% observed once, and the top ten hold 2.9%. CDR1 and CDR2 from the germline V gene are MDHEN and SYDVKM. CDR3 length equals 14 residues. The ends lost 4 bases at V and 5 bases at J; junction bases unmatched: 3. Input material: PBMCs. This clonotype originated in a middle-aged woman in good health and CMV-seropositive. This sequence joins TRBV28 and TRBJ2-5; 11 bases align to TRBD1. As DNA, the CDR3 is TGTGCCAGCAGTTACGGGACAGGGGGGGAGACCCAGTACTTC. It translates to CASSYGTGGETQYF.